The rows below give T cell receptor beta chains drawn from one sample of a study of Graves' ophthalmopathy and Graves' hyperthyroidism. TCRdb reanalysed the multiplex PCR reads using MiXCR and keeps one entry per CDR3 protein. The sample yields hundreds of thousands of distinct CDR3 sequences, approximately 39% seen once. Sample: peripheral blood. These receptors originate from an adult man with Graves' ophthalmopathy. CDR3s include the opening cysteine and the closing phenylalanine or tryptophan. The D gene is left open where the match is weak. Not every row has a clone size; where given, it reads once, few, many or a size class.

v_call: TRBV12-3/TRBV12-4
clone_size: few
j_call: TRBJ1-1
d_call: NA
cdr3_nt: TGTGCCAGCAGTTTACTCCCCGGGGAAGCTTTCTTT
cdr3_aa: CASSLLPGEAFF

v_call: TRBV18
clone_size: few
j_call: TRBJ1-2
d_call: NA
cdr3_nt: TGTGCCAGCTCACCACCCCAAGGACGTGGCTACACCTTC
cdr3_aa: CASSPPQGRGYTF

v_call: TRBV5-1
clone_size: NA
j_call: TRBJ2-7
d_call: TRBD1
cdr3_nt: TGCGCCAGCAGCTTAACCGGGACAGGGGTTGGCGAGCAGTACTTC
cdr3_aa: CASSLTGTGVGEQYF

v_call: TRBV30
clone_size: NA
j_call: TRBJ2-5
d_call: NA
cdr3_nt: TGTGCCTGGAGCGGGGAGACCCAGTACTTC
cdr3_aa: CAWSGETQYF

v_call: TRBV10-3
clone_size: NA
j_call: TRBJ1-3
d_call: NA
cdr3_nt: TGTGCCATCAGTTCGGACAGCTACTCTGGAAACACCATATATTTT
cdr3_aa: CAISSDSYSGNTIYF

v_call: TRBV19
clone_size: many
j_call: TRBJ1-1
d_call: TRBD1
cdr3_nt: TGTGCCAGTACCCCGACAGGGTTCGACACTGAAGCTTTCTTT
cdr3_aa: CASTPTGFDTEAFF

v_call: TRBV12-3/TRBV12-4
clone_size: NA
j_call: TRBJ2-6
d_call: NA
cdr3_nt: TGTGCCAGCAGTTTGCCCGGGGGGCTTAGCTCTGGGGCCAACGTCCTGACTTTC
cdr3_aa: CASSLPGGLSSGANVLTF

v_call: TRBV29-1
clone_size: once
j_call: TRBJ1-1
d_call: NA
cdr3_nt: TGCAGCCCGACAGTGAACACTGAAGCTTTCTTT
cdr3_aa: CSPTVNTEAFF

v_call: TRBV7-9
clone_size: many
j_call: TRBJ2-6
d_call: NA
cdr3_nt: TGTGCCAGAGACATCTCTGGGGCCAACGTCCTGACTTTC
cdr3_aa: CARDISGANVLTF

v_call: TRBV7-2
clone_size: NA
j_call: TRBJ1-2
d_call: NA
cdr3_nt: TGTGCCAGCAGCCTTCTTGTGGCCTTTAACTATGGCTACACCTTC
cdr3_aa: CASSLLVAFNYGYTF

v_call: TRBV6-6
clone_size: many
j_call: TRBJ2-5
d_call: TRBD1
cdr3_nt: TGTGCCAGCAGTGGGACAGCCAAGGTCAGGGAGACCCAGTACTTC
cdr3_aa: CASSGTAKVRETQYF

v_call: TRBV9
clone_size: many
j_call: TRBJ1-6
d_call: NA
cdr3_nt: TGTGCCAGCAGCGTAGGCGGCCGTTCTAATTCACCCCTCCACTTT
cdr3_aa: CASSVGGRSNSPLHF

v_call: TRBV4-3
clone_size: NA
j_call: TRBJ1-1
d_call: NA
cdr3_nt: TGCGCCAGCGGCCAAGATTGGGCGGATATGAACACTGAAGCTTTCTTT
cdr3_aa: CASGQDWADMNTEAFF

v_call: TRBV25-1
clone_size: NA
j_call: TRBJ1-2
d_call: NA
cdr3_nt: TGTGCCAGCAGTGCTACTTCGGGCACGCGGGGCTACACCTTC
cdr3_aa: CASSATSGTRGYTF

v_call: TRBV19
clone_size: NA
j_call: TRBJ1-2
d_call: TRBD1
cdr3_nt: TGTGCCAGTAGTATGGGGGACAGGCCGACCTATGGCTACACCTTC
cdr3_aa: CASSMGDRPTYGYTF

v_call: TRBV7-9
clone_size: NA
j_call: TRBJ2-6
d_call: NA
cdr3_nt: TGTGCCAGCAGCTTTACACAGGGTTTGGCGTCTGGGGCCAACGTCCTGACTTTC
cdr3_aa: CASSFTQGLASGANVLTF

v_call: TRBV6-6
clone_size: many
j_call: TRBJ1-4
d_call: NA
cdr3_nt: TGTGCCAGCAGTTACTCGCTAGGTGAAAAACTGTTTTTT
cdr3_aa: CASSYSLGEKLFF

v_call: TRBV5-5
clone_size: few
j_call: TRBJ2-5
d_call: TRBD2
cdr3_nt: TGTGCCAGCAGCAGGAAGACTAGCATAGAGACCCAGTACTTC
cdr3_aa: CASSRKTSIETQYF

v_call: TRBV25-1
clone_size: many
j_call: TRBJ1-5
d_call: NA
cdr3_nt: TGTGCCAGCAGTGAATTCAGGGCAGGGACCCAGCCCCAGCATTTT
cdr3_aa: CASSEFRAGTQPQHF

v_call: TRBV7-8
clone_size: many
j_call: TRBJ2-7
d_call: NA
cdr3_nt: TGTGCCAGCAGCCAGTCCCCGGGGGTCTCCTACGAGCAGTACTTC
cdr3_aa: CASSQSPGVSYEQYF

v_call: TRBV11-2
clone_size: few
j_call: TRBJ2-7
d_call: TRBD2
cdr3_nt: TGTGCCAGCAGCTTCCTAGCGGGGGGGCGCCGAGGTTCAGAGCAGTACTTC
cdr3_aa: CASSFLAGGRRGSEQYF

v_call: TRBV25-1
clone_size: once
j_call: TRBJ1-1
d_call: NA
cdr3_nt: TGTGCCTGGAGGGGCAGGGCTGGCACTGAAGCTTTCTTT
cdr3_aa: CAWRGRAGTEAFF

v_call: TRBV15
clone_size: many
j_call: TRBJ2-7
d_call: TRBD1
cdr3_nt: TGTGCCACCAGCAGAGAGACAGGGTTCGAGCAGTACTTC
cdr3_aa: CATSRETGFEQYF

v_call: TRBV11-2
clone_size: many
j_call: TRBJ2-5
d_call: NA
cdr3_nt: TGTGCCAGCAGCTTAGATCTAATGGAGACCCAGTACTTC
cdr3_aa: CASSLDLMETQYF

v_call: TRBV7-3
clone_size: few
j_call: TRBJ2-7
d_call: TRBD1
cdr3_nt: TGTGCCAGCAGCCGTGACGGGACAGCTACCGAGCAGTACTTC
cdr3_aa: CASSRDGTATEQYF

v_call: TRBV19
clone_size: NA
j_call: TRBJ1-5
d_call: TRBD1
cdr3_nt: TGTGCCTGGAGCAGGGGGGCAGGGGGATGGCAGCCCCAGCATTTT
cdr3_aa: CAWSRGAGGWQPQHF

v_call: TRBV7-9
clone_size: once
j_call: TRBJ2-3
d_call: NA
cdr3_nt: TGTGCCAGCAGCCCTCCAGATACGCAGTATTTT
cdr3_aa: CASSPPDTQYF

v_call: TRBV20-1
clone_size: many
j_call: TRBJ2-5
d_call: NA
cdr3_nt: TGCAGTGCTAGAGGAGGATACCAAGAGACCCAGTACTTC
cdr3_aa: CSARGGYQETQYF

v_call: TRBV7-2
clone_size: few
j_call: TRBJ2-7
d_call: TRBD1
cdr3_nt: TGTGCCAGCAGCTCTCGGGACAGGCACTCCTACGAGCAGTACTTC
cdr3_aa: CASSSRDRHSYEQYF

v_call: TRBV25-1
clone_size: many
j_call: TRBJ1-2
d_call: NA
cdr3_nt: TGTGCCAGCAGTGAGGTTGAAGCACCCTATGGCTACACCTTC
cdr3_aa: CASSEVEAPYGYTF

v_call: TRBV25-1
clone_size: many
j_call: TRBJ1-2
d_call: NA
cdr3_nt: TGTGCCAGCACTTCTGACACTTTCTATGGCTACACCTTC
cdr3_aa: CASTSDTFYGYTF

v_call: TRBV20-1
clone_size: NA
j_call: TRBJ2-5
d_call: TRBD2
cdr3_nt: TGCAGTGCTAGAATTGCGGGGGTCGAGACCCAGTACTTC
cdr3_aa: CSARIAGVETQYF

v_call: TRBV25-1
clone_size: once
j_call: TRBJ2-5
d_call: NA
cdr3_nt: TGTGCCAGCAGTGAAGGGGCGGCACAAGAGACCCAGTACTTC
cdr3_aa: CASSEGAAQETQYF

v_call: TRBV2
clone_size: NA
j_call: TRBJ1-2
d_call: TRBD1
cdr3_nt: TGTGCCAGCAGTTCCCGACAGGGTCACTGTGGCTACACCTTC
cdr3_aa: CASSSRQGHCGYTF

v_call: TRBV7-2
clone_size: many
j_call: TRBJ2-7
d_call: TRBD2
cdr3_nt: TGTGCCAGCAGCTTAGAACTAGCGGGATCGTACGAGCAGTACTTC
cdr3_aa: CASSLELAGSYEQYF

v_call: TRBV7-2
clone_size: many
j_call: TRBJ1-2
d_call: NA
cdr3_nt: TGTGCCAGCAGCTTTAATTCAAGACAGTCAATCTATGGCTACACCTTC
cdr3_aa: CASSFNSRQSIYGYTF

v_call: TRBV6-5
clone_size: many
j_call: TRBJ1-3
d_call: NA
cdr3_nt: TGTGCCAGCAGTTACCAGGGCTTGGGTGGAAACACCATATATTTT
cdr3_aa: CASSYQGLGGNTIYF

v_call: TRBV9
clone_size: many
j_call: TRBJ1-5
d_call: NA
cdr3_nt: TGTGCCAGCAGCTCGAGGGGACAAAGCAATCAGCCCCAGCATTTT
cdr3_aa: CASSSRGQSNQPQHF

v_call: TRBV20-1
clone_size: NA
j_call: TRBJ2-7
d_call: TRBD1
cdr3_nt: TGCAGTGCTAGTTCCGACAGGGTCGAGCAGTACTTC
cdr3_aa: CSASSDRVEQYF

v_call: TRBV7-9
clone_size: NA
j_call: TRBJ1-2
d_call: NA
cdr3_nt: TGCGCCAGCAGCCAAGACCCCCGAGGCTATGGCTACACCTTC
cdr3_aa: CASSQDPRGYGYTF

v_call: TRBV7-9
clone_size: NA
j_call: TRBJ2-2
d_call: NA
cdr3_nt: TGCGCCAGCAGCCAAAAATTCACCGGGGAGCTGTTTTTT
cdr3_aa: CASSQKFTGELFF

v_call: TRBV29-1
clone_size: many
j_call: TRBJ1-4
d_call: NA
cdr3_nt: TGCAGCGTTGCAAGTGGGCCAGGTGAAAAACTGTTTTTT
cdr3_aa: CSVASGPGEKLFF

v_call: TRBV12-3/TRBV12-4
clone_size: NA
j_call: TRBJ1-5
d_call: NA
cdr3_nt: TGTGCCAGCAGTTTAGTAGGGACACCGGGGCTCAATCAGCCCCAGCATTTT
cdr3_aa: CASSLVGTPGLNQPQHF

v_call: TRBV6-6
clone_size: NA
j_call: TRBJ2-7
d_call: NA
cdr3_nt: TGTGCCAGCAGTTACTCGTCAGCCTCCTACGAGCAGTACTTC
cdr3_aa: CASSYSSASYEQYF

v_call: TRBV7-2
clone_size: NA
j_call: TRBJ2-5
d_call: TRBD2
cdr3_nt: TGTGCCAGCAGTGTTAGAGGAGCGGGGGGGGAGACCCAGTACTTC
cdr3_aa: CASSVRGAGGETQYF

v_call: TRBV20-1
clone_size: NA
j_call: TRBJ1-6
d_call: NA
cdr3_nt: TGCAGTGCTAGAGTCAACAGGGCACCGGGGCCCCTCCACTTT
cdr3_aa: CSARVNRAPGPLHF

v_call: TRBV10-3
clone_size: many
j_call: TRBJ1-1
d_call: NA
cdr3_nt: TGTGCCATCAGTGAGTCGGAGGGTCTGAACACTGAAGCTTTCTTT
cdr3_aa: CAISESEGLNTEAFF

v_call: TRBV19
clone_size: once
j_call: TRBJ1-5
d_call: TRBD1
cdr3_nt: TGTGCCAGTAGTATGGGGACAGGGGTCGGCCAGCCCCAGCATTTT
cdr3_aa: CASSMGTGVGQPQHF

v_call: TRBV5-6
clone_size: NA
j_call: TRBJ2-7
d_call: TRBD1
cdr3_nt: TGTGCCAGCAGCCGAAAACCGGGACAGGGTTTGTACGAGCAGTACTTC
cdr3_aa: CASSRKPGQGLYEQYF

v_call: TRBV20-1
clone_size: many
j_call: TRBJ1-4
d_call: TRBD1
cdr3_nt: TGCAGTGCTAGGGAGGGGACAGCAGGCAGGGGCGAAAAACTGTTTTTT
cdr3_aa: CSAREGTAGRGEKLFF

v_call: TRBV20-1
clone_size: NA
j_call: TRBJ2-7
d_call: NA
cdr3_nt: TGCAGTGCTAGAGAAACAGGGAACGAGCAGTACTTC
cdr3_aa: CSARETGNEQYF

v_call: TRBV15
clone_size: many
j_call: TRBJ1-6
d_call: NA
cdr3_nt: TGTGCCACCAGCGGGGGTAATTCACCCCTCCACTTT
cdr3_aa: CATSGGNSPLHF

v_call: TRBV20-1
clone_size: NA
j_call: TRBJ2-5
d_call: TRBD1
cdr3_nt: TGCAGTGCTAGAGATACAGGGGGCGGCGAGACCCAGTACTTC
cdr3_aa: CSARDTGGGETQYF

v_call: TRBV9
clone_size: many
j_call: TRBJ2-7
d_call: NA
cdr3_nt: TGTGCCAGCAGCGTAGGTACCGGGATGGGTTACGAGCAGTACTTC
cdr3_aa: CASSVGTGMGYEQYF

v_call: TRBV7-2
clone_size: NA
j_call: TRBJ2-5
d_call: NA
cdr3_nt: TGTGCCAGCAGCCCCAGAGGGCAGGATAGGAGGGGGACCCAGTACTTC
cdr3_aa: CASSPRGQDRRGTQYF

v_call: TRBV6-6
clone_size: few
j_call: TRBJ1-4
d_call: TRBD1
cdr3_nt: TGTGCCAGCATTGCCGGGACAGGGGGTGAAAAACTGTTTTTT
cdr3_aa: CASIAGTGGEKLFF

v_call: TRBV29-1
clone_size: NA
j_call: TRBJ2-5
d_call: NA
cdr3_nt: TGCAGCGTTGAAGATGGGTCAGGGGAGACCCAGTACTTC
cdr3_aa: CSVEDGSGETQYF